The entry below describes one T cell receptor beta chain. The antigen is undetermined. The study reverse transcribed the entire isolated RNA, so it sequenced expressed TCRB transcripts. This table comes from immunoSEQ multiplex PCR, and its TCRdb copy is limited to in-frame clones, with some not included. This table has about 240,000 clones, about 26% appearing once. The sample originates from a study of beta chain features in type 1 diabetes. V was shortened by 7 bases and J by 0 bases, with 11 bases between the two germline ends. Germline V gene data show CDR1 as MNHEY and CDR2 as SVGAGI. The CDR3 runs to 14 residues. Study-level points and caveats: For TCRB rearrangement, an influence of HLA type remained unresolved here. The study found that naive, central memory and Treg TCRB repertoires appeared more similar in patients than in healthy donors.

The sequence derives from a man between 25 and 39 years old in good health. The V gene is TRBV6-5, the J gene TRBJ2-3; D call uncertain. Input material: central memory CD4+ T cells from blood. The CDR3 loop reads CASNREYSTDTQYF. In DNA form, the CDR3 reads TGTGCCAGCAATCGCGAGTATAGCACAGATACGCAGTATTTT.